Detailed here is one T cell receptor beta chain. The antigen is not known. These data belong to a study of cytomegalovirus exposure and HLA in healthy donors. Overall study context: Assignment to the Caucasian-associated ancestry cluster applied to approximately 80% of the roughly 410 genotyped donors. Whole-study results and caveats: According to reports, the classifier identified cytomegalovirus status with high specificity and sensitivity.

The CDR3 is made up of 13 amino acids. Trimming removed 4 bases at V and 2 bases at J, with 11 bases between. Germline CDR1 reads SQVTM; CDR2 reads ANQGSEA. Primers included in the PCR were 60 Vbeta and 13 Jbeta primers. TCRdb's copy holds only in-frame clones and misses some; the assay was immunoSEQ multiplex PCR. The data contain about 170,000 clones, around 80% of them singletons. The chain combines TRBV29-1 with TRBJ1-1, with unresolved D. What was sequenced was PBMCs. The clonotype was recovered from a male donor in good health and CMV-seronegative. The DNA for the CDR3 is TGCAGCGTTGTACGGGTAGGAAACACTGAAGCTTTCTTT. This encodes CSVVRVGNTEAFF.